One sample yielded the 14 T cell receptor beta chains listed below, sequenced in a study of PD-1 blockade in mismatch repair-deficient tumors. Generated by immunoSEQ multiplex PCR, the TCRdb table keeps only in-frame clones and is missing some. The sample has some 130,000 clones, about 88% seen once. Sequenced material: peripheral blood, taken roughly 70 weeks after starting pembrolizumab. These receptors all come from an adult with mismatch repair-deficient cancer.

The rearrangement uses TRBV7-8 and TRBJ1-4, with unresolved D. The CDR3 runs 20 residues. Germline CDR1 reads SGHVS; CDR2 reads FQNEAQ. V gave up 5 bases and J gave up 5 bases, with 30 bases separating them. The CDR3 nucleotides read TGTGCCAGCAGCCCGCTGGTGATTACATCGGTGGCTGGGTTGAATGAAAAACTGTTTTTT. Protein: CASSPLVITSVAGLNEKLFF.

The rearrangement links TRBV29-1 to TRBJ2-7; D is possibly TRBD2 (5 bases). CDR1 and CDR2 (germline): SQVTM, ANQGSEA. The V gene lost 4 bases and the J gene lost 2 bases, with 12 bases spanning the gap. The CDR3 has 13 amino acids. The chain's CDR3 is CSVARTEAYEQYF. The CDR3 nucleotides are TGCAGCGTTGCTAGGACGGAGGCCTACGAGCAGTACTTC.

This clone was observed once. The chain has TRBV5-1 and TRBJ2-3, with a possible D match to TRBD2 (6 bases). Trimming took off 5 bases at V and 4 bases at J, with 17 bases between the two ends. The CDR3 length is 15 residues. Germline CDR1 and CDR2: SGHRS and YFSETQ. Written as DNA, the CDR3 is TGCGCCAGCAGTTCAACTAGCAGGACTTCAGATACGCAGTATTTT. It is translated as CASSSTSRTSDTQYF.

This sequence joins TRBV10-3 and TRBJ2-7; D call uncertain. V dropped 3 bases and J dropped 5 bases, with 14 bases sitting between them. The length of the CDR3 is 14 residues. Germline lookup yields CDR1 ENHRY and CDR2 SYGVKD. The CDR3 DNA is TGTGCCATCAGTGAAGACAACTCCTATGACGAGCAGTACTTC. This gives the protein CAISEDNSYDEQYF.

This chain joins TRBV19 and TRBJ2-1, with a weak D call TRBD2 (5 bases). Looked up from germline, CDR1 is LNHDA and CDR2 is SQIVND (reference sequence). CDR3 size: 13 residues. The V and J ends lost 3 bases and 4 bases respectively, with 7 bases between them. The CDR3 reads CASSIRRYNEQFF. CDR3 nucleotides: TGTGCCAGTAGTATCAGGAGGTACAATGAGCAGTTCTTC.

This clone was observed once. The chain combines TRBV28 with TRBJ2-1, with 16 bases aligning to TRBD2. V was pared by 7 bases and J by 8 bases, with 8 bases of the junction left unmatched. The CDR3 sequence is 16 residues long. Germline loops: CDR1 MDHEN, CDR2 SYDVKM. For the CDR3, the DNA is TGTGCCAGCAACCCCGGGACTAGCGGGAGGGGTGATGAGCAGTTCTTC. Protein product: CASNPGTSGRGDEQFF.

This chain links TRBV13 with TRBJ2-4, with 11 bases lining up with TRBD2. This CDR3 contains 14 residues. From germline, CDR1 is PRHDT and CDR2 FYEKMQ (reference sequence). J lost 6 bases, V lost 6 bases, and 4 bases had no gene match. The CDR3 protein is CASSYGTSGNIQYF. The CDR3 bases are TGTGCCAGCAGTTATGGGACTAGCGGAAACATTCAGTACTTC.

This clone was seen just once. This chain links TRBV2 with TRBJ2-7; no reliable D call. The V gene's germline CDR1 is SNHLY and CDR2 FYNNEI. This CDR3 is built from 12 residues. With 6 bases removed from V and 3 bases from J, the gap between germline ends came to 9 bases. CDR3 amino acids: CASRRQNYEQYF. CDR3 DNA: TGTGCCAGCAGAAGGCAGAACTACGAGCAGTACTTC.

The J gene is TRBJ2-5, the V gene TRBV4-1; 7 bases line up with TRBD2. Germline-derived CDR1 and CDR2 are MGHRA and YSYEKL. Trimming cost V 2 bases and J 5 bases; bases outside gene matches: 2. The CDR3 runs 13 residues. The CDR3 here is CASSQTSVETQYF. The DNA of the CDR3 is TGCGCCAGCAGCCAAACTAGCGTGGAGACCCAGTACTTC.

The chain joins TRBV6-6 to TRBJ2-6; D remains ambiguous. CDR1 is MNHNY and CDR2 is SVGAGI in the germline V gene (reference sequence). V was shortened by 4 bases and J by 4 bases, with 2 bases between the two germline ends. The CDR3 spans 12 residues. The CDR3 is CASSLGANVLTF. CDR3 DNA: TGTGCCAGCAGTTTAGGGGCCAACGTCCTGACTTTC.

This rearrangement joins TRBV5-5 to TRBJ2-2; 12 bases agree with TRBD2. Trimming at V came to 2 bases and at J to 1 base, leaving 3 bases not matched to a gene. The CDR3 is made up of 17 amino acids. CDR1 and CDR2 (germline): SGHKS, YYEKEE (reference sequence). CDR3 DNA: TGTGCCAGCAGCTTTCCTAGCGGGAGGGAGAACACCGGGGAGCTGTTTTTT. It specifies CASSFPSGRENTGELFF.

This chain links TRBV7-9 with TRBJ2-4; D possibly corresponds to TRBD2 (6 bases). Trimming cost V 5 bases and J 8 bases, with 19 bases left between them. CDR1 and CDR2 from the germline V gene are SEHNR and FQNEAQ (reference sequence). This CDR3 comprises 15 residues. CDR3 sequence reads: CASSQGRGGKDIQYF. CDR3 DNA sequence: TGTGCCAGCAGCCAGGGACGGGGAGGAAAGGACATTCAGTACTTC.

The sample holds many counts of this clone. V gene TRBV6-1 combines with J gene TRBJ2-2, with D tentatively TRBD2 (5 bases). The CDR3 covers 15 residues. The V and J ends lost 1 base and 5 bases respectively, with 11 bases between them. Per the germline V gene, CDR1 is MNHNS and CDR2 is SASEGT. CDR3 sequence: CASSEGGSETGELFF. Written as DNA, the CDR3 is TGTGCCAGCAGTGAAGGCGGTAGCGAAACCGGGGAGCTGTTTTTT.

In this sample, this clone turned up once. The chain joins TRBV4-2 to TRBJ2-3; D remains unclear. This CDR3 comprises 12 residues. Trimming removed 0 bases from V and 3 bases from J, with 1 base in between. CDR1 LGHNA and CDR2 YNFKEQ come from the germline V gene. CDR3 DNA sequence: TGTGCCAGCAGCCAAGAGACAGATACGCAGTATTTT. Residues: CASSQETDTQYF.